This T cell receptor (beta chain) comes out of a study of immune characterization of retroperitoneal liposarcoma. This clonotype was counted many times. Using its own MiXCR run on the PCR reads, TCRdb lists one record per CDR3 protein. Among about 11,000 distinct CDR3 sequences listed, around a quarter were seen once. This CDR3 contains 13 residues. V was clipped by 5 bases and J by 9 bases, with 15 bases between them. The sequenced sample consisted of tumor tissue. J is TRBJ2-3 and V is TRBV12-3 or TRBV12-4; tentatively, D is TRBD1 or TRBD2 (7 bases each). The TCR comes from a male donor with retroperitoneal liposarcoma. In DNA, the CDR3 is TGTGCCAGCAGTGGGGCCAGGGGGGGGACGCAGTATTTT. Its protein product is CASSGARGGTQYF.